The rows below give T cell receptor beta chains drawn from one sample of a study of blood T cell repertoires in COVID-19. Clones were sequenced by immunoSEQ multiplex PCR, and TCRdb holds only the in-frame ones, with some missing. The top ten hold roughly 5.3% of the sample, which has around 250,000 clones, roughly 80% seen once. The sequenced material came from PBMCs or T cells enriched from blood (not recorded which). These TCRs come from a man aged 40-55 years who had been exposed to COVID-19. Each CDR3 is given with its conserved first and last residue. Fields, in order: V gene, D gene, J gene, clone size, CDR3 protein, CDR3 DNA. A D gene is named only where the DNA matches it firmly. Rows may omit the clone size; those that give it use once, few, many or a size class.

TRBV9	-	TRBJ2-7	-	CASSVARYEQYF	TGTGCCAGCAGCGTAGCTCGCTACGAGCAGTACTTC
TRBV7-3	TRBD1	TRBJ2-7	few	CASSSTQGAYEQYF	TGTGCCAGCAGCTCCACACAGGGGGCCTACGAGCAGTACTTC
TRBV15	-	TRBJ2-1	-	CATSRDLYSRIEQFF	TGTGCCACCAGCAGAGATCTTTACTCACGAATTGAGCAGTTCTTC
TRBV18	-	TRBJ1-1	-	CASSPGERQAAFF	TGTGCCAGCTCACCGGGAGAGCGACAGGCAGCTTTCTTT
TRBV4-1	-	TRBJ2-7	-	CASSQPLGGSEQYF	TGCGCCAGCAGCCAACCCCTCGGAGGAAGCGAGCAGTACTTC
TRBV3-1/TRBV3-2	-	TRBJ1-2	-	CASSPRRSFSHGYTF	TGTGCCAGCAGCCCCCGTAGGAGCTTTTCTCATGGCTACACCTTC
TRBV6-6	TRBD1	TRBJ1-2	-	CASSYLGQAYGYTF	TGTGCCAGCAGTTACTTGGGACAGGCATATGGCTACACCTTC
TRBV28	-	TRBJ2-7	-	CASSPAGAGARGSEQYF	TGTGCCAGCAGCCCGGCAGGGGCGGGAGCCCGAGGCTCCGAGCAGTACTTC
TRBV7-8	-	TRBJ2-1	-	CASSDRESNEQFF	TGTGCCAGCAGTGACAGAGAGAGCAATGAGCAGTTCTTC
TRBV30	-	TRBJ1-1	few	CAWNKPGAGTEAFF	TGTGCCTGGAATAAGCCGGGCGCGGGCACTGAAGCTTTCTTT
TRBV6-5	-	TRBJ2-1	-	CASSYDGRLNEQFF	TGTGCCAGCAGTTACGACGGCCGACTGAATGAGCAGTTCTTC
TRBV6-6	-	TRBJ2-1	-	CASSYSMRVGYNEQFF	TGTGCCAGCAGTTACTCGATGAGGGTAGGGTACAATGAGCAGTTCTTC
TRBV30	-	TRBJ1-6	-	CAWTILNSPLHF	TGTGCCTGGACTATTTTGAATTCACCCCTCCACTTT
TRBV6-5	-	TRBJ2-7	-	CASKGTPTSYEQYF	TGTGCCAGCAAAGGGACTCCCACCTCCTACGAGCAGTACTTC
TRBV7-9	TRBD1	TRBJ1-4	-	CASSRDRPNEKLFF	TGTGCCAGCAGCCGGGACAGGCCTAATGAAAAACTGTTTTTT
TRBV9	-	TRBJ2-1	-	CASNRPNYNEQFF	TGTGCCAGCAACAGACCGAACTACAATGAGCAGTTCTTC
TRBV5-1	TRBD2	TRBJ2-2	-	CASTSGTSGKNTGELFF	TGCGCCAGCACCTCCGGGACTAGCGGAAAGAACACCGGGGAGCTGTTTTTT
TRBV5-8	TRBD1	TRBJ2-7	-	CASSLAAGQVASYEQYF	TGTGCCAGCAGCTTGGCGGCTGGACAGGTAGCCTCCTACGAGCAGTACTTC
TRBV11-3	TRBD2	TRBJ2-1	-	CASTSGVAGYNEQFF	TGTGCCAGCACCAGTGGAGTAGCGGGTTACAATGAGCAGTTCTTC
TRBV7-9	-	TRBJ1-1	-	CASSSGRGVEAFF	TGTGCCAGCAGCTCGGGCAGGGGTGTTGAAGCTTTCTTT
TRBV30	-	TRBJ1-1	-	CAWGRTTGTEAFF	TGTGCCTGGGGGAGGACCACAGGAACTGAAGCTTTCTTT
TRBV11-3	TRBD2	TRBJ2-1	-	CASSLGTSGLDEQFF	TGTGCCAGCAGCTTAGGGACTAGCGGGTTGGATGAGCAGTTCTTC
TRBV3-1/TRBV3-2	-	TRBJ2-4	once	CASSQGLDLLAKNIQYF	TGTGCCAGCAGCCAGGGCCTGGATCTATTAGCCAAAAACATTCAGTACTTC
TRBV18	-	TRBJ1-4	few	CASSPPGGTNEKLFF	TGTGCCAGCTCACCACCGGGGGGGACTAATGAAAAACTGTTTTTT
TRBV5-4	TRBD2	TRBJ2-3	-	CASTMGGDGTDTQYF	TGTGCCAGCACGATGGGGGGGGATGGTACAGATACGCAGTATTTT
TRBV7-2	-	TRBJ2-3	-	CASSLQGARGTDTQYF	TGTGCCAGCAGCCTTCAGGGCGCAAGGGGCACAGATACGCAGTATTTT
TRBV7-9	TRBD2	TRBJ2-7	-	CASSLQATGGEQYF	TGTGCCAGCAGCCTACAGGCCACCGGGGGGGAGCAGTACTTC
TRBV29-1	TRBD1	TRBJ1-1	-	CSVVSLGQGTEAFF	TGCAGCGTTGTCTCGTTGGGACAGGGCACTGAAGCTTTCTTT
TRBV27	TRBD1	TRBJ1-6	-	CASSFEGQGTSPLHF	TGTGCCAGCAGTTTCGAGGGACAGGGGACTTCACCCCTCCACTTT
TRBV3-1/TRBV3-2	-	TRBJ2-7	-	CASSQGLTSSYEQYF	TGTGCCAGCAGCCAAGGACTTACAAGCTCCTACGAGCAGTACTTC
TRBV27	-	TRBJ2-3	few	CASIKRWGTDTQYF	TGTGCCAGCATTAAGAGGTGGGGCACAGATACGCAGTATTTT
TRBV6-5	-	TRBJ1-2	-	CASSYSGQANYGYTF	TGTGCCAGCAGTTACTCGGGGCAAGCTAACTATGGCTACACCTTC
TRBV9	-	TRBJ1-1	few	CASNEGTLNTEAFF	TGTGCCAGCAATGAGGGGACTCTGAACACTGAAGCTTTCTTT
TRBV3-1/TRBV3-2	-	TRBJ1-5	-	CASSQATVNQPQHF	TGTGCCAGCAGCCAAGCTACAGTAAATCAGCCCCAGCATTTT
TRBV3-1/TRBV3-2	-	TRBJ2-1	-	CASSADGGSSFNEQFF	TGTGCCAGCAGCGCCGATGGGGGGAGTTCATTTAATGAGCAGTTCTTC
TRBV6-6	-	TRBJ1-2	once	CASSRAGREGGYTF	TGTGCCAGCAGTCGAGCAGGGAGGGAGGGCGGCTACACCTTC
TRBV28	-	TRBJ2-2	-	CASIRAGANTGELFF	TGTGCCAGCATCCGGGCAGGGGCTAACACCGGGGAGCTGTTTTTT
TRBV7-9	TRBD1	TRBJ2-1	-	CASSLDRGSYNEQFF	TGTGCCAGCAGCCTAGACAGGGGTTCCTACAATGAGCAGTTCTTC
TRBV27	-	TRBJ1-5	-	CASSALRGLSNQPQHF	TGTGCCAGCAGTGCCTTGCGGGGGCTTAGCAATCAGCCCCAGCATTTT
TRBV9	-	TRBJ1-1	-	CASSVDGQLNTEAFF	TGTGCCAGCAGCGTAGATGGGCAGTTGAACACTGAAGCTTTCTTT
TRBV20-1	-	TRBJ1-2	-	CSASDVQANYGYTF	TGCAGTGCTAGTGACGTACAGGCAAACTATGGCTACACCTTC
TRBV10-3	-	TRBJ2-7	-	CAISAATGSYEQYF	TGTGCCATCAGTGCGGCCACAGGCTCCTACGAGCAGTACTTC
TRBV6-5	TRBD1	TRBJ1-2	-	CASTSRDRLNGYTF	TGTGCCAGCACTAGCCGGGACAGACTAAATGGCTACACCTTC
TRBV9	-	TRBJ2-2	-	CASTPPNTGELFF	TGTGCCAGCACTCCTCCGAACACCGGGGAGCTGTTTTTT
TRBV6-1	-	TRBJ1-2	once	CASSERGNYGYTF	TGTGCCAGCAGTGAAAGGGGAAACTATGGCTACACCTTC
TRBV5-6	-	TRBJ1-5	-	CASSLGQGFQPQHF	TGTGCCAGCAGCTTGGGGCAGGGGTTTCAGCCCCAGCATTTT
TRBV7-9	-	TRBJ2-2	-	CASSLGDTNTGELFF	TGTGCCAGCAGCTTGGGGGACACGAACACCGGGGAGCTGTTTTTT
TRBV19	TRBD1	TRBJ1-2	-	CASSIGGQVIYGYTF	TGTGCCAGTAGTATAGGGGGACAGGTAATCTATGGCTACACCTTC
TRBV7-9	TRBD2	TRBJ2-7	-	CASSRRTSGSSYEQYF	TGTGCCAGCAGCCGAAGGACTAGCGGGAGCTCCTACGAGCAGTACTTC
TRBV9	-	TRBJ1-5	-	CASSVAGHTNQPQHF	TGTGCCAGCAGCGTAGCTGGGCATACCAATCAGCCCCAGCATTTT
TRBV19	TRBD2	TRBJ2-7	-	CASSIYSLAGAGEQYF	TGTGCCAGTAGTATATACTCACTAGCGGGAGCTGGTGAGCAGTACTTC
TRBV13	-	TRBJ2-3	-	CASSFRGGTDTQYF	TGTGCCAGCAGCTTCAGGGGGGGCACAGATACGCAGTATTTT
TRBV9	-	TRBJ1-6	few	CASSEQEVGSPLHF	TGTGCCAGCAGCGAGCAGGAGGTGGGTTCACCCCTCCACTTT
TRBV14	-	TRBJ1-2	-	CASSQGRSGGPDYTF	TGTGCCAGCAGCCAAGGAAGGAGCGGGGGCCCGGACTACACCTTC
TRBV7-3	-	TRBJ2-7	-	CASSLKQGSEQYF	TGTGCCAGCAGCTTAAAACAGGGATCCGAGCAGTACTTC
TRBV2	-	TRBJ1-6	few	CASSGRQGTDSPLHF	TGTGCCAGCAGTGGTCGGCAGGGTACGGATTCACCCCTCCACTTT
TRBV9	TRBD1	TRBJ1-5	-	CASSVGGQPNQPQHF	TGTGCCAGCAGCGTAGGGGGACAGCCCAATCAGCCCCAGCATTTT
TRBV18	TRBD1	TRBJ2-1	-	CASSPETGNEQFF	TGTGCCAGCTCACCCGAGACAGGGAATGAGCAGTTCTTC
TRBV6-1	-	TRBJ2-7	-	CASGFEQYF	TGTGCCAGCGGCTTCGAGCAGTACTTC
TRBV5-1	-	TRBJ1-5	-	CASSSGDGNQPQHF	TGCGCCAGCAGCTCAGGGGATGGCAATCAGCCCCAGCATTTT